The 8 T cell receptor beta chains reported below all come from one sample, sequenced in a study of T cell responses to AZD1222 COVID-19 vaccine. Clones were read by immunoSEQ multiplex PCR, and TCRdb kept only the in-frame ones, dropping some. The sample contains 150,000 to 200,000 clones, approximately 86% of which appear only once. This specimen consisted of peripheral blood, obtained on day 0 of AZD1222 vaccination. These receptors were collected from an adult in good health.

This CDR3 reads CASKSRSVLNEQFF. The CDR3, as DNA: TGTGCCAGCAAGTCCCGCTCGGTCCTGAATGAGCAGTTCTTC. V usage is TRBV6-5 and J usage is TRBJ2-1; D gene ambiguous. CDR1 MNHEY and CDR2 SVGAGI come from the germline V gene. Deletions cut 7 bases from V and 7 bases from J, with 17 bases between. The CDR3 length is 14 residues.

The CDR3 is CASSDGRENTGELFF. CDR3 sequence (DNA): TGTGCCAGCAGTGATGGGAGGGAAAACACCGGGGAGCTGTTTTTT. This chain uses TRBV25-1 with TRBJ2-2, with 7 bases matching TRBD2. This CDR3 is built from 15 residues. V lost 3 bases, J lost 2 bases, and 3 bases stayed unmatched. Germline V lookup: CDR1 MGHDK, CDR2 SYGVNS.

The chain uses TRBV30 and TRBJ2-1, with 11 bases fitting TRBD2. V lost 5 bases and J lost 7; bases outside the gene matches: 4. The germline gives CDR1 GTSNPN, CDR2 SVGIG (reference sequence). CDR3 size: 13 residues. CDR3 in DNA: TGTGCCTGGTTAGCGGGGGGGCGGAATGAGCAGTTCTTC. Residues: CAWLAGGRNEQFF.

The chain uses TRBV19 and TRBJ2-7; TRBD2 might be the D (5 bases). The CDR3 has 16 amino acids. Looked up from germline, CDR1 is LNHDA and CDR2 is SQIVND (reference sequence). V was pared by 1 base and J by 1 base, with 14 bases between. The DNA for the CDR3 is TGTGCCAGTAGTATAGCCGGAAGGAGGCTTTCCTACGAGCAGTACTTC. Residues: CASSIAGRRLSYEQYF.

The chain carries TRBV9 and TRBJ1-1, with a tentative D call TRBD1 (6 bases). Trimming left V 0 bases short and J 5 bases short, with 11 bases between. The germline V gene has CDR1 SGDLS and CDR2 YYNGEE. The CDR3 consists of 14 residues. CDR3 bases: TGTGCCAGCAGCGTAGAGGGTAGGGGGACTGAAGCTTTCTTT. Translated, it gives CASSVEGRGTEAFF.

The rearrangement uses TRBV19 and TRBJ1-1; D is unclear. The CDR3 is 15 amino acids. The germline CDR1 and CDR2 sequences are LNHDA and SQIVND (reference sequence). V was pared by 2 bases and J by 0 bases, with 10 bases between. The CDR3 sequence is CASSISELLNTEAFF. CDR3 sequence (DNA): TGTGCCAGTAGTATAAGCGAGCTGCTGAACACTGAAGCTTTCTTT.

The chain has TRBV7-9 and TRBJ1-2; D not certain. The V end lost 5 bases, the J end lost 5 bases, and 15 bases lay between the germline ends. The CDR3 runs 14 residues. Germline-derived CDR1 and CDR2 are SEHNR and FQNEAQ (reference sequence). This chain's CDR3 is CASSRPTAPYGYTF. CDR3 DNA sequence: TGTGCCAGCAGCCGCCCCACAGCCCCTTATGGCTACACCTTC.

The chain recombines TRBV2 with TRBJ2-2; 7 bases map to TRBD2. The germline CDR1 and CDR2 sequences are SNHLY and FYNNEI. The CDR3 totals 18 residues. The V segment lost 5 bases and the J segment 7 bases; nucleotides outside the gene matches: 19. In nucleotides, the CDR3 is TGTGCCAGCAGTCGACTAGCTCAGGGACGGGTTGACAACGGGGAGCTGTTTTTT. It translates to CASSRLAQGRVDNGELFF.